This TCR beta chain was found in a study of blood T cell repertoires in COVID-19. Study summary: Spain, Italy and the United States supplied samples that represented acute and convalescent COVID-19.

The length of the CDR3 is 16 residues. Germline lookup yields CDR1 GTSNPN and CDR2 SVGIG (reference sequence). V was clipped by 1 base and J by 6 bases, with 21 bases between them. Original data processing: Reference gene primer amplification yielded estimated nucleated cell counts. Clones were read by immunoSEQ multiplex PCR, and TCRdb kept only the in-frame ones, dropping some. V, J and clone size were drawn from that table, and D and trimming were deduced from the DNA. Altogether 55,000 to 75,000 clones are present, more than 65% being singletons, with the ten largest covering around 9.1%. Enrolled during active infection, Seattle patients were then followed longitudinally.

The TCR sequence derives from a man at least 80 years old with COVID-19, enrolled during active disease. This chain links TRBV30 with TRBJ1-1; TRBD1 might be the D (5 bases). What was sequenced was peripheral blood. CDR3 DNA sequence: TGTGCCTGGAGTGAGGTAGGGAGGGGATGGATGGCTGAAGCTTTCTTT. It translates to CAWSEVGRGWMAEAFF.